These 31 T cell receptor beta chains originate from one sample sequenced in a study of molecular identifiers for immune sequencing clone quantification. TCRdb re-derived calls from the PCR reads in MiXCR, one entry per CDR3 protein. The sample consists of more than 450,000 distinct CDR3 sequences, around a fifth of them appearing once. Sequencing used naive CD8+ T cells from blood, with Jurkat cell RNA spiked in. Subset of the sample: FACS-sorted CD8+CD4-CCR7+CD45RA+ naive T cells. These receptors were collected from a human donor in good health. Some libraries in this study had Jurkat cell RNA spiked in.

J is TRBJ2-7 and V is TRBV7-6, with D perhaps TRBD2 (6 bases). Germline values: CDR1 SGHVS, CDR2 FNYEAQ. The CDR3 length is 15 residues. The germline V and J ends were trimmed by 1 base and 3 bases, with 13 bases remaining between them. CDR3: CASSLEGPSVYEQYF. CDR3 sequence (DNA): TGTGCCAGCAGCTTAGAAGGCCCTAGCGTCTACGAGCAGTACTTC.

The J gene is TRBJ2-7, the V gene TRBV5-4; weak D call: TRBD2 (5 bases). The V end lost 3 bases, the J end lost 0 bases, and 10 bases lay between the germline ends. CDR3 length: 14 amino acids. Germline lookup yields CDR1 SGHNT and CDR2 YYREEE (reference sequence). CDR3 protein: CASSSEAYSYEQYF. The CDR3 bases are TGTGCCAGCAGCTCGGAGGCGTACTCCTACGAGCAGTACTTC. The whole variable domain, filled in from reference TRBV5-4 and TRBJ2-7, reads ETGVTQSPTHLIKTRGQQVTLRCSSQSGHNTVSWYQQALGQGPQFIFQYYREEENGRGNFPPRFSGLQFPNYSSELNVNALELDDSALYLCASSSEAYSYEQYFGPGTRLTVT.

Many counts were recorded for this clonotype. The chain is built from TRBV3-1 and TRBJ2-7; D perhaps matches TRBD2 (5 bases). V was shortened by 2 bases and J by 4 bases, with 12 bases between the two germline ends. The length of the CDR3 is 14 residues. CDR1 LGHDT and CDR2 YNNKEL come from the germline V gene (reference sequence). The CDR3 sequence is CASSQFVSGYEQYF. The DNA for the CDR3 is TGTGCCAGCAGCCAATTTGTCTCGGGGTACGAGCAGTACTTC.

In the case of this clonotype: One junction end does not reproduce the germline sequence, and a read error may be involved. The rearrangement joins TRBV7-3 to TRBJ2-3, with a tentative D call TRBD1 (5 bases). The CDR3 runs 15 residues. Germline CDR1 reads SGHTA; CDR2 reads FQGTGA. This chain's CDR3 is CASGLGDFPTDTQYF. Written as DNA, the CDR3 is TGTGCCAGCGGCTTAGGGGATTTCCCCACAGATACGCAGTATTTT.

On this clonotype itself: A much larger clone lies one base from this, so it may be a read error. V is TRBV27 and J is TRBJ2-3; 8 nucleotides line up with TRBD2. The CDR3 is 15 amino acids. CDR1 and CDR2 (germline): MNHEY, SMNVEV (reference sequence). CDR3 sequence (DNA): TGTGCCAGCAGTCTCCCACATGGGGAGCGGGGGACGCAGTGTTTT. Translating it yields CASSLPHGERGTQCF.

For this clonotype: This sequence may be a read error, since a much larger clone differs from it by one base. The chain uses TRBV24-1 and TRBJ2-3; the match to TRBD1 covers 8 bases. The CDR3 is 17 residues long. Trimming at V came to 3 bases and at J to 4 bases, leaving 11 bases not matched to a gene. Germline V gene lookup returns CDR1 KGHDR and CDR2 SFDVKD. CDR3 coding DNA: TGTGCCACCAGTGATCCTCCGGGACAGGTAACCTCAGATACGCAGTATTTT. Its protein is CATSDPPGQVTSDTQYF.

Many counts were recorded for this clonotype. The chain is built from TRBV5-8 and TRBJ1-1, with D maybe TRBD1 (5 bases). Trimming shortened V by 5 bases and J by 0 bases, and 11 bases separated the two germline ends. This CDR3 is built from 14 residues. Germline V CDR1 and CDR2: SGHTS, YDEGEE. The CDR3 here is CASREQDMNTEAFF. The CDR3 coding sequence is TGTGCCAGCAGGGAACAGGACATGAACACTGAAGCTTTCTTT. The variable domain in full, with the rest retrieved from reference TRBV5-8 and TRBJ1-1, is EAGVTQSPTHLIKTRGQQATLRCSPISGHTSVYWYQQALGLGLQFLLWYDEGEERNRGNFPPRFSGRQFPNYSSELNVNALELEDSALYLCASREQDMNTEAFFGQGTRLTVV.

This clonotype came up many times. The V and J genes are TRBV12-3 or TRBV12-4 and TRBJ1-5; TRBD1 matches 7 bases. V shed 5 bases, J shed 5 bases, and the junction held 9 bases outside the gene matches. This CDR3 comprises 15 residues. CDR3 region: CASSLTGEGDQPQHF. DNA of the CDR3: TGTGCCAGCAGTCTCACAGGGGAGGGAGATCAGCCCCAGCATTTT.

This clonotype appeared many times. This chain joins TRBV4-3 and TRBJ2-3; TRBD1 matches at 8 bases. CDR1 is LGHNA and CDR2 is YSLEER in the germline V gene. This CDR3 has 17 amino acids. V was pared by 4 bases and J by 2 bases, with 11 bases of the junction left unmatched. The CDR3 nucleotides are TGCGCCAGCAGCCCCGTCGCGTCAGGGGGCCTCACAGATACGCAGTATTTT. It encodes CASSPVASGGLTDTQYF.

In regard to this clonotype: A read error is possible here, since a much larger clone lies one base away. The chain links TRBV12-3 or TRBV12-4 to TRBJ2-3, with a possible D match to TRBD2 (6 bases). V dropped 7 bases and J dropped 4 bases, with 18 bases sitting between them. The CDR3 covers 15 residues. CDR3 loop: CASIEGGPSADTQYF. For the CDR3, the DNA is TGTGCCAGCATTGAGGGCGGCCCTAGCGCAGATACGCAGTATTTT.

This clonotype turned up a few times. V is TRBV12-3 or TRBV12-4 and J is TRBJ2-5, with D hard to call. The ends were cut back, 1 base at V and 5 bases at J, with 11 bases in the middle. The CDR3 has 14 amino acids. In DNA form, the CDR3 reads TGTGCCAGCAGTTTAGGCGGAATTACGGAGACCCAGTACTTC. It is translated as CASSLGGITETQYF.

This clonotype has a single count. The V gene is TRBV7-9, the J gene TRBJ1-1, with a weak D call TRBD1 (5 bases). The ends were cut back, 6 bases at V and 4 bases at J, with 12 bases in the middle. Germline V lookup: CDR1 SEHNR, CDR2 FQNEAQ (reference sequence). The CDR3 totals 13 residues. The CDR3 loop reads CASRGLESTEAFF. CDR3 bases: TGTGCCAGCAGGGGGCTGGAAAGCACTGAAGCTTTCTTT. Filled out from reference TRBV7-9 and TRBJ1-1, the complete variable domain reads DTGVSQNPRHKITKRGQNVTFRCDPISEHNRLYWYRQTLGQGPEFLTYFQNEAQLEKSRLLSDRFSAERPKGSFSTLEIQRTEQGDSAMYLCASRGLESTEAFFGQGTRLTVV.

The sample holds a few counts of this clonotype. This chain uses TRBV28 with TRBJ1-2; D perhaps matches TRBD1 (5 bases). CDR3 size: 16 residues. V gave up 4 bases and J gave up 6 bases, with 21 bases separating them. CDR1 and CDR2 (germline): MDHEN, SYDVKM. As DNA, the CDR3 is TGTGCCAGCAGTTCGCGTTTGGGACCAGGGTTCCATGGCTACACCTTC. As protein: CASSSRLGPGFHGYTF.

This clonotype was seen a handful of times. The chain combines TRBV5-6 with TRBJ2-7; D is possibly TRBD1 (6 bases). V lost 6 bases and J lost 6, with 19 bases in between. Germline-derived CDR1 and CDR2 are SGHDT and YYEEEE. This CDR3 comprises 14 residues. CDR3 in amino acids: CASTPSGGRFEQYF. CDR3 DNA: TGTGCCAGCACCCCCAGTGGGGGCCGTTTCGAGCAGTACTTC.

This clonotype was recorded many times. V usage is TRBV7-9 and J usage is TRBJ1-2; D might be TRBD1 (5 bases). The CDR3 has 14 residues. V lost 5 bases and J 5 bases, leaving 15 bases between the germline ends. Germline V gives CDR1 SEHNR, CDR2 FQNEAQ (reference sequence). The CDR3: CASSPTGGIYGYTF. Here the CDR3 DNA reads TGTGCCAGCAGCCCGACTGGGGGAATTTATGGCTACACCTTC.

Notes on this clonotype: Germline is not matched at one junction end, which may reflect a read error. The chain links TRBV6-2 or TRBV6-3 to TRBJ2-1, with no clear D. The CDR3 totals 12 residues. The germline gives CDR1 MNHEY, CDR2 SVGEGT. The CDR3 protein is CASSYPSNGQSF. DNA of the CDR3: TGTGCCAGCAGTTACCCCTCTAATGGGCAGTCCTTC.

The CDR3 DNA reads TGCGCCACCGAGGGGGGGGCTAGTCACTCCTACGAGCAGTACTTC. The encoded protein is CATEGGASHSYEQYF. The chain carries TRBV10-2 and TRBJ2-7; tentative D call: TRBD2 (7 bases). Germline V lookup: CDR1 WSHSY, CDR2 SAAADI. The V and J ends lost 10 bases and 0 bases respectively, with 19 bases between them. The CDR3 extends over 15 amino acids.

The count of this clonotype is one. This rearrangement joins TRBV6-4 to TRBJ2-3; TRBD2 matches at 8 bases. Per germline, CDR1 MRHNA and CDR2 SNTAGT. The junction had 8 bases not matched to a gene; V was cut back by 4 bases and J by 5 bases. The CDR3 is 15 amino acids. DNA for the CDR3: TGTGCCAGCAGTGGCTCCGGACTAGCAGGAGATACGCAGTATTTT. Translation gives CASSGSGLAGDTQYF.

This clonotype was detected ten times or more. The chain carries TRBV5-1 and TRBJ2-1, with TRBD2 matching 14 bases. The germline V gene encodes CDR1 SGHRS and CDR2 YFSETQ. The CDR3 spans 15 residues. After removal of 3 bases from V and 5 bases from J, the junction contained 1 base not matched to a gene. Here the CDR3 reads CASSWTSGGHNEQFF. The CDR3, as DNA: TGCGCCAGCAGCTGGACTAGCGGGGGGCACAATGAGCAGTTCTTC.

The chain couples TRBV28 to TRBJ1-5, with D perhaps TRBD1 (5 bases). CDR1 and CDR2 (germline): MDHEN, SYDVKM. The CDR3 loop spans 14 amino acids. Trimming cost V 8 bases and J 3 bases, with 14 bases left between them. The CDR3: CASYLLGHNQPQHF. The CDR3 coding sequence is TGTGCCAGCTACCTGTTGGGGCACAATCAGCCCCAGCATTTT.

This clonotype was detected ten times or more. The J gene is TRBJ1-1, the V gene TRBV6-1; tentatively, D is TRBD1 (5 bases). There are 14 residues in the CDR3. Germline V gene lookup returns CDR1 MNHNS and CDR2 SASEGT. The ends were cut back, 6 bases at V and 4 bases at J, with 15 bases in the middle. The CDR3 reads CASRGTLRGTEAFF. CDR3 in DNA: TGTGCCAGCAGAGGCACTTTAAGGGGCACTGAAGCTTTCTTT.

Worth noting for this clonotype: This sequence may be a read error, since a much larger clone differs from it by one base. V gene TRBV27 combines with J gene TRBJ2-7, with a weak D call TRBD1 (6 bases). Germline assignment: CDR1 MNHEY and CDR2 SMNVEV (reference sequence). This CDR3 is built from 13 residues. The CDR3 DNA reads as TGTGCCAGCAGTATAAGGACAGCGTACGGGCAGTACTTC. It is translated as CASSIRTAYGQYF.

This clonotype was seen many times. This chain uses TRBV28 with TRBJ2-7; no clear D gene. Germline V CDR1 and CDR2: MDHEN, SYDVKM. Trimming stripped 3 bases from V and 4 bases from J, with 10 bases between. The CDR3 runs to 13 residues. The CDR3 nucleotides read TGTGCCAGCAGTTTCGAGCAAATTTACGAGCAGTACTTC. It is translated as CASSFEQIYEQYF. The full variable domain, rest sourced from reference TRBV28 and TRBJ2-7, is DVKVTQSSRYLVKRTGEKVFLECVQDMDHENMFWYRQDPGLGLRLIYFSYDVKMKEKGDIPEGYSVSREKKERFSLILESASTNQTSMYLCASSFEQIYEQYFGPGTRLTVT.

This clonotype occurred many times. The chain employs TRBV29-1 and TRBJ2-3; D gene unclear. This CDR3 spans 11 amino acids. V shed 0 bases and J shed 5 bases, with 3 bases lying between them. Germline V gene sequence: CDR1 SQVTM, CDR2 ANQGSEA. The DNA of the CDR3 is TGCAGCGTTGAAGAAGTAGATACGCAGTATTTT. Translated, it gives CSVEEVDTQYF.

This clonotype was observed a handful of times. The gene calls are TRBV4-3 and TRBJ2-3, with D tentatively TRBD2 (6 bases). The CDR3 is 16 residues long. V gave up 0 bases and J gave up 4 bases, with 14 bases separating them. CDR1 LGHNA and CDR2 YSLEER come from the germline V gene. CDR3 DNA: TGCGCCAGCAGCCAAGAGGAGGGGATAGGAGCAGATACGCAGTATTTT. This sequence encodes CASSQEEGIGADTQYF.

This sequence joins TRBV5-1 and TRBJ1-1, with D possibly matching TRBD1 (6 bases). The V end lost 4 bases, the J end lost 6 bases, and 13 bases lay between the germline ends. The length of the CDR3 is 13 residues. Per the germline V gene, CDR1 is SGHRS and CDR2 is YFSETQ. The CDR3 spells CASSIAGAAEAFF. For the CDR3, the DNA is TGCGCCAGCAGCATAGCAGGGGCGGCTGAAGCTTTCTTT.

In this sample, this clonotype turned up many times. V gene TRBV13 combines with J gene TRBJ1-1; 8 bases match TRBD1. J was trimmed by 4 bases and V by 4 bases; bases with no gene match: 8. Germline V gene data show CDR1 as PRHDT and CDR2 as FYEKMQ (reference sequence). The CDR3 totals 15 residues. As DNA, the CDR3 is TGTGCCAGCAGCTGGGGACAGGAAAGGAGCACTGAAGCTTTCTTT. This translates into CASSWGQERSTEAFF.

This clonotype was counted at least ten times. The chain joins TRBV12-3 or TRBV12-4 to TRBJ2-3; maybe TRBD2 (6 bases). Trimming took off 3 bases at V and 6 bases at J, with 19 bases between the two ends. The CDR3 loop spans 16 amino acids. CDR3 region: CASSLLGNAGRDTQYF. CDR3 sequence (DNA): TGTGCCAGCAGTTTGTTGGGCAACGCTGGGAGGGATACGCAGTATTTT.

The chain links TRBV15 to TRBJ1-3; D ambiguous. Trimming removed 2 bases at V and 0 bases at J, with 14 bases between. The length of the CDR3 is 17 residues. CDR1 and CDR2 from the germline V gene are LNHNV and YYDKDF (reference sequence). CDR3 amino acids: CATSRPFGQDSGNTIYF. The CDR3 nucleotides are TGTGCCACCAGCAGACCCTTCGGGCAAGACTCTGGAAACACCATATATTTT.

This clonotype was seen repeatedly, ten times or more. The chain joins TRBV2 to TRBJ2-3; TRBD2 matches 11 bases. Unmatched junction bases numbered 8, after V lost 9 bases and J lost 0 bases. The CDR3 totals 16 residues. Germline values: CDR1 SNHLY, CDR2 FYNNEI. The chain's CDR3 is CASDGTSGLSTDTQYF. CDR3 in DNA: TGTGCCAGTGACGGGACTAGCGGCCTAAGCACAGATACGCAGTATTTT. Based on the CDR3 plus reference TRBV2 and TRBJ2-3, the full variable domain is EPEVTQTPSHQVTQMGQEVILRCVPISNHLYFYWYRQILGQKVEFLVSFYNNEISEKSEIFDDQFSVERPDGSNFTLKIRSTKLEDSAMYFCASDGTSGLSTDTQYFGPGTRLTVL.

This clonotype was seen more than once but under ten times. This chain connects TRBV2 to TRBJ1-6, with unresolved D. V was cut by 3 bases and J by 6 bases, with 9 bases left in between. The CDR3 consists of 14 residues. Germline CDR1 reads SNHLY; CDR2 reads FYNNEI. The CDR3 DNA reads as TGTGCCAGCAGTGATTTTGGTCCTAATTCACCCCTCCACTTT. It yields the protein CASSDFGPNSPLHF.